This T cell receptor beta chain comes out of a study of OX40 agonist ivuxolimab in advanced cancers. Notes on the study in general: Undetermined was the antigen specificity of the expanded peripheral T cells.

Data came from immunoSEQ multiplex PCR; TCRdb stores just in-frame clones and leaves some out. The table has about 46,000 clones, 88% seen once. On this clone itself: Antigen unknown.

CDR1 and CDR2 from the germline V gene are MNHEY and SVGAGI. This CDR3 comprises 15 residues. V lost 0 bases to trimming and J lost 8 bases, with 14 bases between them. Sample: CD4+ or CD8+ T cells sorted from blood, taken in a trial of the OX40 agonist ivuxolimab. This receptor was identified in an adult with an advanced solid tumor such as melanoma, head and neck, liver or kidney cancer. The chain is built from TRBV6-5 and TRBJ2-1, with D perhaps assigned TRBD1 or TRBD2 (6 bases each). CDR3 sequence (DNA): TGTGCCAGCAGTTACTCGTGGGGGGCCGACCATGAGCAGTTCTTC. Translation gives CASSYSWGADHEQFF.